Given below is one T cell receptor beta chain in context. Its antigen remains unidentified. The sample holds no much larger clone one base away, and base qualities are not on file. The entry originates in a study of blood T cell repertoires in COVID-19 (dated by TCRdb to 2018 to 2021). Notes on the research overall: Collaborator samples came from the United States, Italy and Spain and covered acute and convalescent phases of COVID-19. The material from the prospective study consisted of cDNA or gDNA derived from T cells, B-cell-depleted T cells, or PBMCs. Deeply sampled blood TCRbeta repertoires from subjects exposed to, actively infected with, or recovered from COVID-19 were included in the dataset. The repertoires were released in a freely available public database meant as a resource for research on the immune response to SARS-CoV-2. The samples were drawn from two sources: the first 160 participants of the ongoing ImmuneRACE study, and fewer than 1,500 subjects contributed by 6 global collaborators. A de-identified subject ID, COVID-19 status, age in years and sex were almost always included in the sample metadata. Where available, HLA class I and class II types were obtained from metadata supplied by the sample provider rather than from assay-based typing. Study-level results and caveats: Clinical and demographic metadata were provided uncurated, with the amount varying by source and participant.

V is clipped by 1 base and J by 10 bases, and the sequence between their germline boundaries is 14 bases long. From cysteine to phenylalanine, the CDR3 is 15 amino acids long. The retained sequence is limited to the CDR3, 45 bases, with the frame set at the first base. The germline V gene (reference sequence) provides CDR1 SGHAT and CDR2 FQDESV. Whole blood was collected in K2EDTA tubes by collaborating institutions according to the institutions' own protocols. Collaborator samples were shipped for TCRbeta analysis as frozen whole blood, isolated PBMCs, or DNA extracted from either sample type. TCRbeta CDR3 regions were amplified from genomic DNA using the immunoSEQ Assay, a bias-controlled multiplex PCR. On the authors' methods: Nucleated cell counts per sample were estimated from amplification of reference gene primers within the assay. To quantify the absolute abundance of each unique TCRbeta CDR3 rearrangement, sequence reads were collapsed and filtered. For each sample, productive Simpson clonality was calculated as the square root of Simpson's diversity index over productive rearrangements. The table was pulled from immuneACCESS by TCRdb, which kept in-frame rearrangements only. Such tables lose some clones; where checked, under half of the loss comes from unresolved V genes, and the rest has no known cause. Clone size and V and J calls were adopted from that table, with D and trimming inferred from the DNA. For this sample the table gives 150,000 or so clones, of which over 60% were detected only once. The top ten hold 4.5% of the sample.

Sequencing was carried out using peripheral blood. The source is a woman aged 80 or over with active or convalescent COVID-19. In this chain, TRBV11-1 is recombined with TRBJ1-6; tentative D gene TRBD1, with 6 bases matching. The nucleotide sequence is TGTGCCAGCAGCTTAGGGGGGCCAGGGCGGTCACCCCTCCACTTT. Its product reads: CASSLGGPGRSPLHF.